A single sample gave rise to the 10 T cell receptor beta chains below, sequenced in a study of low-dose radiotherapy and immunotherapy resistance in tumors. First-strand cDNA used TRAV- and TRBV-specific primers, covering alpha and beta chains. TCR amplification involved around 22 PCR cycles with a constant-region primer and V-primer adapter. TCRdb independently ran MiXCR on the reads; one entry per CDR3 protein. The table lists roughly 40,000 distinct CDR3 sequences, 25% to 30% of them singletons, with 10% in the top ten. Time point reported: after trial treatment. The treatment is: LDRT plus nivolumab, ipilimumab, low-dose cyclophosphamide and aspirin (RACIN trial). The material was PBMCs, obtained after low-dose radiotherapy plus immunotherapy. Receptors were obtained from a male donor with prostate cancer.

Turning to this clonotype: A far larger clone is one nucleotide away, so this likely arose from a read error. This likely comes from a read error, as the CDR3 has no conserved phenylalanine or tryptophan at its end. The CDR3 region has the DNA TGTGCCAGCAGTCCCCCCCACAGGGGGTCGACCGGGGAGCTGTTTTCT. Its protein product is CASSPPHRGSTGELFS. The genes are TRBV7-4 and TRBJ2-2, with 8 bases matching TRBD1. This CDR3 region has 16 residues. CDR1 and CDR2 (germline): SGHVT, SQSDAQ. Trimming took 6 bases from V and 5 from J; bases not matched to a gene: 11.

The sample holds many counts of this clonotype. This chain links TRBV10-3 with TRBJ2-7, with D tentatively TRBD1 (5 bases). Trimming stripped 6 bases from V and 4 bases from J, with 10 bases between. This CDR3 spans 12 amino acids. In germline, CDR1 is ENHRY, CDR2 SYGVKD. The DNA for the CDR3 is TGTGCCATCAGACCCGACAGTTACGAGCAGTACTTC. It codes for CAIRPDSYEQYF.

There are many counts of this clonotype. The genes are TRBV20-1 and TRBJ1-6, with a tentative D call TRBD1 (6 bases). The CDR3 is 12 residues long. V was shortened by 1 base and J by 13 bases, with 11 bases between the two germline ends. Germline V CDR1 and CDR2: DFQATT, SNEGSKA (reference sequence). The CDR3 region has the DNA TGCAGTGCTAGAGGGACAGATGTTCCCCTCCACTTT. As protein: CSARGTDVPLHF.

This clonotype was detected many times. The CDR3 region is CASSLDGILTDTQYF. The CDR3 DNA is TGCGCCAGCAGCTTGGATGGCATCCTCACAGATACGCAGTATTTT. The chain joins TRBV5-1 to TRBJ2-3; no definite D call. V shed 0 bases and J shed 2 bases, with 10 bases lying between them. Germline CDR1 and CDR2: SGHRS and YFSETQ. This CDR3 has 15 residues.

This rearrangement joins TRBV10-3 to TRBJ1-2; D ambiguous. V lost 0 bases and J 5 bases, leaving 7 bases between the germline ends. The CDR3 covers 13 residues. Germline V gives CDR1 ENHRY, CDR2 SYGVKD. The CDR3 sequence is CAISESTDYGYTF. The CDR3 DNA follows: TGTGCCATCAGTGAGTCGACGGATTATGGCTACACCTTC.

This clonotype was detected many times. The chain combines TRBV29-1 with TRBJ2-2; D unclear. The V gene lost 7 bases and the J gene lost 7 bases, with 10 bases spanning the gap. Germline CDR1 SQVTM, CDR2 ANQGSEA. CDR3 size: 11 residues. The CDR3 DNA sequence: TGCAGCGCGAACCCGGGCGGGGAGCTGTTTTTT. Translation gives CSANPGGELFF.

This clonotype appeared many times. The V and J genes are TRBV19 and TRBJ2-7, with a tentative D call TRBD2 (5 bases). This CDR3 region has 15 residues. Between the trimmed V and J ends, which lost 3 bases and 0 bases, there was a span of 12 bases. Germline V gene data show CDR1 as LNHDA and CDR2 as SQIVND (reference sequence). The CDR3 nucleotides read TGTGCCAGTAGTATGTGGTTCGGAGGCTCCTACGAGCAGTACTTC. Translating gives CASSMWFGGSYEQYF.

This clonotype has just a few counts. The chain recombines TRBV28 with TRBJ2-2; the D gene is possibly TRBD2 (5 bases). Germline loops: CDR1 MDHEN, CDR2 SYDVKM. The CDR3 spans 15 residues. Trimming took 5 bases from V and 4 from J, leaving 14 bases between them. CDR3 amino acids: CASSDTRILTGELFF. The CDR3 coding sequence is TGTGCCAGCAGTGACACTAGGATACTCACCGGGGAGCTGTTTTTT.

The chain joins TRBV5-1 to TRBJ2-2; D perhaps matches TRBD1 (5 bases). From germline, CDR1 is SGHRS and CDR2 YFSETQ. The CDR3 contains 15 residues. The V and J ends lost 4 bases and 1 base respectively, with 11 bases between them. CDR3 in amino acids: CASSPTAMNTGELFF. Here the CDR3 DNA reads TGCGCCAGCAGCCCGACAGCCATGAACACCGGGGAGCTGTTTTTT. Full variable domain (missing parts from reference TRBV5-1 and TRBJ2-2): KAGVTQTPRYLIKTRGQQVTLSCSPISGHRSVSWYQQTPGQGLQFLFEYFSETQRNKGNFPGRFSGRQFSNSRSEMNVSTLELGDSALYLCASSPTAMNTGELFFGEGSRLTVL.

The chain couples TRBV7-2 to TRBJ1-2; D unresolved. The CDR3 spans 13 residues. The germline CDR1 and CDR2 sequences are SGHTA and FQGNSA. V dropped 5 bases and J dropped 4 bases, with 11 bases sitting between them. CDR3 loop: CASSPRVAYGYTF. Here the CDR3 DNA reads TGTGCCAGCAGCCCCCGAGTGGCCTATGGCTACACCTTC.